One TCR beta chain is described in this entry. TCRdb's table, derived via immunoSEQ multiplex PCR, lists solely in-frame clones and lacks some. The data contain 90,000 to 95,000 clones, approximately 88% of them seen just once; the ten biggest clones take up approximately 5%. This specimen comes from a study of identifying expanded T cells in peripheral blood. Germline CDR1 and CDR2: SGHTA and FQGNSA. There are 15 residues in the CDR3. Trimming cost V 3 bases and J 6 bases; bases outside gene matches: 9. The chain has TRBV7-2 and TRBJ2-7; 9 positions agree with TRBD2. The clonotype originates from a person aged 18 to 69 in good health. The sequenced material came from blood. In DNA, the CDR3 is TGTGCCAGCAGCTTCGGTGCGGGAGGGCCGAGCGAGCAGTACTTC. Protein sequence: CASSFGAGGPSEQYF.